Each of the 5 T cell receptor beta chains below was sequenced from the same sample in a study of radiation and T cells in renal cell carcinoma. Clones were read by immunoSEQ multiplex PCR, and TCRdb kept only the in-frame ones, dropping some. The repertoire holds 160,000 or so clones, with 87% as singletons. The time point: blood 2 weeks post-SBRT. Indicated treatment: 15 Gy SBRT to primary tumor, nephrectomy 4 weeks later. This specimen consisted of blood, obtained from a patient whose treatment included radiotherapy and nephrectomy. Receptor source: a woman aged 45-60 years with renal cell carcinoma.

V and J are TRBV2 and TRBJ2-7, with D possibly matching TRBD2 (5 bases). This CDR3 comprises 16 residues. Germline values: CDR1 SNHLY, CDR2 FYNNEI. V was shortened by 6 bases and J by 2 bases, with 20 bases between the two germline ends. As DNA, the CDR3 is TGTGCCAGCAGCCGTATTTCAAGCGGCGGTCCCTACGAGCAGTACTTC. Its translation: CASSRISSGGPYEQYF.

This clone occurred a few times. The chain employs TRBV29-1 and TRBJ1-1; D is ambiguous. V lost 8 bases and J lost 5, with 21 bases in between. The germline CDR1 and CDR2 sequences are SQVTM and ANQGSEA. The CDR3 length is 14 residues. The CDR3 region is CSIRASNGETEAFF. CDR3 coding DNA: TGCAGCATAAGGGCGAGTAATGGAGAGACTGAAGCTTTCTTT.

The chain combines TRBV4-2 with TRBJ2-7; 7 bases are a match to TRBD1. The germline gives CDR1 LGHNA, CDR2 YNFKEQ. The trim removed 4 bases at V and 3 bases at J, leaving 3 bases unmatched. This CDR3 spans 13 amino acids. CDR3 DNA: TGTGCCAGCAGCCGGGACAGTTTCTACGAGCAGTACTTC. The encoded protein is CASSRDSFYEQYF.

As to this clone: Other DNA variants within this sample encode the same CDR3. J is TRBJ1-2 and V is TRBV4-2; a possible D gene is TRBD1 (6 bases). The ends were cut back, 0 bases at V and 3 bases at J, with 11 bases in the middle. Germline V CDR1 and CDR2: LGHNA, YNFKEQ. The CDR3 has 15 residues. The CDR3 loop reads CASSQDRGQDYGYTF. The DNA for the CDR3 is TGTGCCAGCAGCCAAGATCGGGGGCAGGACTATGGCTACACCTTC.

The rearrangement uses TRBV19 and TRBJ1-1; 8 bases match TRBD1. The CDR3 totals 14 residues. Germline V gene data show CDR1 as LNHDA and CDR2 as SQIVND (reference sequence). V shed 5 bases, J shed 2 bases, and the junction held 4 bases outside the gene matches. Here the CDR3 reads CASSDPGGNTEAFF. CDR3 nucleotides: TGTGCCAGTAGTGACCCAGGGGGCAACACTGAAGCTTTCTTT. Full variable domain (rest looked up from reference TRBV19 and TRBJ1-1): DGGITQSPKYLFRKEGQNVTLSCEQNLNHDAMYWYRQDPGQGLRLIYYSQIVNDFQKGDIAEGYSVSREKKESFPLTVTSAQKNPTAFYLCASSDPGGNTEAFFGQGTRLTVV.